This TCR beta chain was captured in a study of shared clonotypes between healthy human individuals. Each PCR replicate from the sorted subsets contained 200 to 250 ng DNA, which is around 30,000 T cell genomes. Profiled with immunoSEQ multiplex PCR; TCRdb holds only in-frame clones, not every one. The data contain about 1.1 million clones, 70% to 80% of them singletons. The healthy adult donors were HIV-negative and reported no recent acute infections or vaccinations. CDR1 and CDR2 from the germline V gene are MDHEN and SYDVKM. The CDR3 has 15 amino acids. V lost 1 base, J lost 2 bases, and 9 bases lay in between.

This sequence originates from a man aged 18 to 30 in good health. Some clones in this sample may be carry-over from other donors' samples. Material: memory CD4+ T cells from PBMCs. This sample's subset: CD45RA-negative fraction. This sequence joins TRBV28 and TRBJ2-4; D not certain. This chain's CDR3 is CASSLLVGSKNIQYF. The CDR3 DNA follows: TGTGCCAGCAGTTTATTGGTGGGATCCAAAAACATTCAGTACTTC.